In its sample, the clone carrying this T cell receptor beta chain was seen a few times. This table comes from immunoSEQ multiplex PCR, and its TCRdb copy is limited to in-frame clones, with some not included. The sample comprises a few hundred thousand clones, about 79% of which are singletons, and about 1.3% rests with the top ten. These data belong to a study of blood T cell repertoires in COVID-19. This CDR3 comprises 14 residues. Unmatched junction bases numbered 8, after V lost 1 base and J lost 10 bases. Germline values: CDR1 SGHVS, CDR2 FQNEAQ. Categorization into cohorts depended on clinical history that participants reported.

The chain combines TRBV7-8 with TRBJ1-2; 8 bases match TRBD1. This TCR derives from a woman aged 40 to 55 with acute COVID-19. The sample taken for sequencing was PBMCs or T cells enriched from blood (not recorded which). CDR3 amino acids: CASSLGQGNVVYTF. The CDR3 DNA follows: TGTGCCAGCAGCTTAGGACAGGGGAATGTTGTCTACACCTTC. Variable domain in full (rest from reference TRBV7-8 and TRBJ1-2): GAGVSQSPRYKVAKRGQDVALRCDPISGHVSLFWYQQALGQGPEFLTYFQNEAQLDKSGLPSDRFFAERPEGSVSTLKIQRTQQEDSAVYLCASSLGQGNVVYTFGSGTRLTVV.